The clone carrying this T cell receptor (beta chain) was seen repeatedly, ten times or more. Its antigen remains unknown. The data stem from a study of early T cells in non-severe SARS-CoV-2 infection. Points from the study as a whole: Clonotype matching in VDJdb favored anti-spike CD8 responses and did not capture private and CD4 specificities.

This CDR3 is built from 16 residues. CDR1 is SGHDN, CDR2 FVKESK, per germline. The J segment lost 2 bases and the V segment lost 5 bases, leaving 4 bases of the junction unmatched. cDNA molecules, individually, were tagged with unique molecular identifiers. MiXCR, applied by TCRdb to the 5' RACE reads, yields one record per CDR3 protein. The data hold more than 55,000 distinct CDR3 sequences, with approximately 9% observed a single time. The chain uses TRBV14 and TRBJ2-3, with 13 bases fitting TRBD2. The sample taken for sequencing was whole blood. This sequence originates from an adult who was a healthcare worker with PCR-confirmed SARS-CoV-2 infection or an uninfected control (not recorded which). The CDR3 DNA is TGTGCCAGCAGCGCGACTAGCGGGAGGTCCACAGATACGCAGTATTTT. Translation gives CASSATSGRSTDTQYF. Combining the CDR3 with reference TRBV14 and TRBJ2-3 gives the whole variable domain EAGVTQFPSHSVIEKGQTVTLRCDPISGHDNLYWYRRVMGKEIKFLLHFVKESKQDESGMPNNRFLAERTGGTYSTLKVQPAELEDSGVYFCASSATSGRSTDTQYFGPGTRLTVL.